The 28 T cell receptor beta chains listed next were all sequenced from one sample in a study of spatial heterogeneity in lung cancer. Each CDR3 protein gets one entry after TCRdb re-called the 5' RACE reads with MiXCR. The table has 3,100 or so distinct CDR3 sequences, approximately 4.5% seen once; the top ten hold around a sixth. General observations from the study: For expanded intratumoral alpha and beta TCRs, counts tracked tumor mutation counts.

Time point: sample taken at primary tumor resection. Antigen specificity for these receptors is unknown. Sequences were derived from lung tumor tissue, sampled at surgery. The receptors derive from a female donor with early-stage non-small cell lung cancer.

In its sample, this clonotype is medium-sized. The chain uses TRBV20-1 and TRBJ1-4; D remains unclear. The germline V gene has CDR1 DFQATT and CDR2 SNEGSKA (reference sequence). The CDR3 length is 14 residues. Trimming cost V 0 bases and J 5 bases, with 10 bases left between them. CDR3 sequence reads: CSARDARVNEKLFF. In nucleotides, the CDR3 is TGCAGTGCTAGAGATGCGAGGGTCAATGAAAAACTGTTTTTT.

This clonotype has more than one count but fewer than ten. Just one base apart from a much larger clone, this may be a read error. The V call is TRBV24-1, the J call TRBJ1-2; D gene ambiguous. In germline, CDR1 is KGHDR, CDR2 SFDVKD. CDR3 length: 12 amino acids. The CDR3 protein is CATSPSGYGFTF. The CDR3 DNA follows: TGTGCCACCAGTCCGTCCGGCTATGGCTTCACCTTC.

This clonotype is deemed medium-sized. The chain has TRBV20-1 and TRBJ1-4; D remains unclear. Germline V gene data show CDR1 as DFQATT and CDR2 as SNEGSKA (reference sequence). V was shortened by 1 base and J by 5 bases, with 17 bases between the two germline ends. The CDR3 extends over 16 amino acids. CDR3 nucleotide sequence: TGCAGTGCTAGAGTATTAGGGAGAACTCGGAATGAAAAACTGTTTTTT. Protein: CSARVLGRTRNEKLFF.

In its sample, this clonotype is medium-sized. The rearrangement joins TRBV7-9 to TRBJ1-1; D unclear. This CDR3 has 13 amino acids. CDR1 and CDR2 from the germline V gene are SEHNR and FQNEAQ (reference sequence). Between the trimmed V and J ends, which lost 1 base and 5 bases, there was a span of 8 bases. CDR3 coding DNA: TGTGCCAGCAGCTTAGAAGGGCGGACTGAAGCTTTCTTT. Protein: CASSLEGRTEAFF.

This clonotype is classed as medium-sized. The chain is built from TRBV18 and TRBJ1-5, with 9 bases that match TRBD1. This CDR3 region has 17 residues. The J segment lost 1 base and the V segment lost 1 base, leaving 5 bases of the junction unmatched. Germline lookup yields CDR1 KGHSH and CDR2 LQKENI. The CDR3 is CASSPRTGAGSNQPQHF. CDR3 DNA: TGTGCCAGCTCACCACGGACAGGGGCAGGAAGCAATCAGCCCCAGCATTTT.

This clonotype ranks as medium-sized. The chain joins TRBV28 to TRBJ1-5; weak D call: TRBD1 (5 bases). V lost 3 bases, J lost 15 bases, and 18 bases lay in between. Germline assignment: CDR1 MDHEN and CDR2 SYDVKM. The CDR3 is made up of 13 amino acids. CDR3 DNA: TGTGCCAGCAGTTTGCCCCTGTCCAGGGAGTGGCATTTT. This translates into CASSLPLSREWHF.

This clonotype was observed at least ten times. The CDR3 reads CASSRAGYGYTF. The CDR3 coding sequence is TGTGCCAGCAGCCGTGCTGGCTATGGCTACACCTTC. V gene TRBV7-2 combines with J gene TRBJ1-2, with D uncertain. V dropped 5 bases and J dropped 4 bases, with 8 bases sitting between them. Per the germline V gene, CDR1 is SGHTA and CDR2 is FQGNSA. CDR3 length: 12 residues.

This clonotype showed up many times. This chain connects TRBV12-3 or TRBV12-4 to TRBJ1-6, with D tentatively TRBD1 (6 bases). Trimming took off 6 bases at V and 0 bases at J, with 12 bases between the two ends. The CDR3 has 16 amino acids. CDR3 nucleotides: TGTGCCAGCAGAAAGAGGGGGAACTCCTATAATTCACCCCTCCACTTT. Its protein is CASRKRGNSYNSPLHF.

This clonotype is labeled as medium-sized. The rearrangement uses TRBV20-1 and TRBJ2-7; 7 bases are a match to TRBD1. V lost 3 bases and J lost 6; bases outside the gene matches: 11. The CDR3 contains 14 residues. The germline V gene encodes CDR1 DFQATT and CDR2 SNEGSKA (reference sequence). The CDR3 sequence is CSASFVGQLREQYF. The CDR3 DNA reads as TGCAGTGCTAGTTTCGTGGGACAGCTTCGCGAGCAGTACTTC.

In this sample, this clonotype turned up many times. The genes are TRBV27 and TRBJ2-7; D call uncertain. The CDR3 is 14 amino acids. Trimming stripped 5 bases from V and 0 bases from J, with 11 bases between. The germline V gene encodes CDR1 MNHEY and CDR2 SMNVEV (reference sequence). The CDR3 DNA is TGTGCCAGCAGTCCCATTTTTAGCTCCTACGAGCAGTACTTC. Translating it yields CASSPIFSSYEQYF.

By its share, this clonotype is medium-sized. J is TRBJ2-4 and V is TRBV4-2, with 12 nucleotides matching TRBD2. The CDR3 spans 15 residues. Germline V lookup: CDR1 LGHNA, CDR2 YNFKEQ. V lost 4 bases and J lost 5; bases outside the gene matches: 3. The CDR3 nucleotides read TGTGCCAGCAGCCTAGCTAGCGGGGGGGAAAACATTCAGTACTTC. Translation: CASSLASGGENIQYF.

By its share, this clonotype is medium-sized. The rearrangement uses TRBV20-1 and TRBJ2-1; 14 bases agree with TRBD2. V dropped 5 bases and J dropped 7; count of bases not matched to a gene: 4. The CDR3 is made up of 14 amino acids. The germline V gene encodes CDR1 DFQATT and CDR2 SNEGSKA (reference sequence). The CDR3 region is CSAARLAGGNEQFF. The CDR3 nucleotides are TGCAGTGCTGCTAGACTAGCGGGGGGGAATGAGCAGTTCTTC.

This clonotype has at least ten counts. The CDR3 loop reads CATSIGGYGYTF. The DNA for the CDR3 is TGTGCCACCTCTATAGGAGGCTATGGCTACACCTTC. V and J are TRBV15 and TRBJ1-2; D is ambiguous. There are 12 residues in the CDR3. The V end lost 8 bases, the J end lost 4 bases, and 11 bases lay between the germline ends. CDR1 LNHNV and CDR2 YYDKDF come from the germline V gene (reference sequence).

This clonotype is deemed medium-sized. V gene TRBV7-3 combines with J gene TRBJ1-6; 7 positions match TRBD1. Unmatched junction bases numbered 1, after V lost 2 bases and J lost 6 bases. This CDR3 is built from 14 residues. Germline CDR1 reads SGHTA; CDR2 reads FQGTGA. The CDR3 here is CASSLQGVNSPLHF. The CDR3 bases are TGTGCCAGCAGCTTACAGGGGGTTAATTCACCCCTCCACTTT.

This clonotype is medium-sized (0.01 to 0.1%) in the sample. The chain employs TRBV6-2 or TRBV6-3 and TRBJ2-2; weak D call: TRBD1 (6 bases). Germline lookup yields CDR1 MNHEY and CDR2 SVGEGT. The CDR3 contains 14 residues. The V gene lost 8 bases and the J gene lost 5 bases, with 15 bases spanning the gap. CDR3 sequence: CASLLQGRTGELFF. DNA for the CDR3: TGTGCCAGCCTGCTACAGGGACGGACCGGGGAGCTGTTTTTT.

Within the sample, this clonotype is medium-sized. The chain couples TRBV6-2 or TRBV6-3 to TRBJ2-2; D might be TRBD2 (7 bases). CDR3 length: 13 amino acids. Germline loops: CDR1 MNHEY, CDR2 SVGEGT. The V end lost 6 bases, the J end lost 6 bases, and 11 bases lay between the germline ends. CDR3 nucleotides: TGTGCCAGCAGCCCCGGGGGGCCCGGGGAGCTGTTTTTT. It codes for CASSPGGPGELFF.

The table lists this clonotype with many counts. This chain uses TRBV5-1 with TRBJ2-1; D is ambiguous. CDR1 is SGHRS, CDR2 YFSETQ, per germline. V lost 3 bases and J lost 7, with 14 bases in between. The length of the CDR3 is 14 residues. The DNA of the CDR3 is TGCGCCAGCAGCTCCCGGACCTTACTGAATGAGCAGTTCTTC. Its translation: CASSSRTLLNEQFF.

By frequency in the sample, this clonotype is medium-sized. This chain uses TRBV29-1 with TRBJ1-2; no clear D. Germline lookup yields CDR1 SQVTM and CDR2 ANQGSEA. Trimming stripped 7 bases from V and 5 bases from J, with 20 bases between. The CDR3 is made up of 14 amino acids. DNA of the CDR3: TGCAGCGCCGCAGCGGAGGGAGGGCAATATGGCTACACCTTC. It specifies CSAAAEGGQYGYTF. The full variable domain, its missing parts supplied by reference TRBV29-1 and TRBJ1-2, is SAVISQKPSRDICQRGTSLTIQCQVDSQVTMMFWYRQQPGQSLTLIATANQGSEATYESGFVIDKFPISRPNLTFSTLTVSNMSPEDSSIYLCSAAAEGGQYGYTFGSGTRLTVV.

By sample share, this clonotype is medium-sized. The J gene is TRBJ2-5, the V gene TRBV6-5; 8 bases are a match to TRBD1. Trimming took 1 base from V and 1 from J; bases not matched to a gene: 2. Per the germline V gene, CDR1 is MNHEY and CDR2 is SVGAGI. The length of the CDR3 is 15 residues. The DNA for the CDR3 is TGTGCCAGCAGTTACTGGACAGGGCGCCAAGAGACCCAGTACTTC. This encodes CASSYWTGRQETQYF.

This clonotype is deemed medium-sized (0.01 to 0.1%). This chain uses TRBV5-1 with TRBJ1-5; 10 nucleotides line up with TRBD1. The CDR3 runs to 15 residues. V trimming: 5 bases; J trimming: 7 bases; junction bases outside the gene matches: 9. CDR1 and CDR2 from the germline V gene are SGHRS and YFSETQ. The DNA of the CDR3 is TGCGCCAGCAGGACCGGGACAGGGGATTCACAGCCCCAGCATTTT. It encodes CASRTGTGDSQPQHF.

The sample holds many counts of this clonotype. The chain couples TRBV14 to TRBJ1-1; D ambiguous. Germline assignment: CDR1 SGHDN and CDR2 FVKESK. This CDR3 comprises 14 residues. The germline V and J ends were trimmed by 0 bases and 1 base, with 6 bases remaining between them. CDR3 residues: CASSQDRRNTEAFF. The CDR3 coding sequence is TGTGCCAGCAGCCAAGATCGTAGGAACACTGAAGCTTTCTTT.

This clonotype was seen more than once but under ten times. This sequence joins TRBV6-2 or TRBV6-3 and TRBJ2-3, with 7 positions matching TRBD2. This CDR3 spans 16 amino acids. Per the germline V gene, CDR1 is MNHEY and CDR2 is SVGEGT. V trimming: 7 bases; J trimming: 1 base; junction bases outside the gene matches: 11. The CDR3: CASTPEGLPRTDTQYF. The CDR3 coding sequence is TGTGCCAGCACTCCCGAGGGACTACCTCGCACAGATACGCAGTATTTT.

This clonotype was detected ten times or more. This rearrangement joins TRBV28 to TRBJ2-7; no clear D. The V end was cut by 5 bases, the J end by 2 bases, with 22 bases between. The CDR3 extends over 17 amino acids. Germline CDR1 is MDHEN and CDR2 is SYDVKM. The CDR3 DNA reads TGTGCCAGCAGTCCGCGAAATGGGTTCCTGGGGACCTACGAGCAGTACTTC. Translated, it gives CASSPRNGFLGTYEQYF.

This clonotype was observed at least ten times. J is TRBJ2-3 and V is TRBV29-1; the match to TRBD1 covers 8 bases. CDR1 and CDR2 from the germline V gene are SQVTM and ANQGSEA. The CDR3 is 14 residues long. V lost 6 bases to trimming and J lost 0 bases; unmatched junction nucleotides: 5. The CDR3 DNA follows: TGCAGCGTACGACAGGGGTTTAGCACAGATACGCAGTATTTT. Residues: CSVRQGFSTDTQYF.

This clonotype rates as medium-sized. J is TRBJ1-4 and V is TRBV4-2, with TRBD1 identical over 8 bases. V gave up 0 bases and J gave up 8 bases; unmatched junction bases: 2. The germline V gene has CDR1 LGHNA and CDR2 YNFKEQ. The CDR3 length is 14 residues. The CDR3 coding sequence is TGTGCCAGCAGCCAAGAACAGGGGGTCGAAAAACTGTTTTTT. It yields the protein CASSQEQGVEKLFF.

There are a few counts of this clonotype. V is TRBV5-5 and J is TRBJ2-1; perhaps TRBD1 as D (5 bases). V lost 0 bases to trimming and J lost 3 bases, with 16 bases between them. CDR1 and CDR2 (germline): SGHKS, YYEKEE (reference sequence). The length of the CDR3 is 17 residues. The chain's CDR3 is CASSLEGLRVVYNEQFF. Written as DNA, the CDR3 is TGTGCCAGCAGCTTGGAGGGCCTCAGGGTGGTCTACAATGAGCAGTTCTTC. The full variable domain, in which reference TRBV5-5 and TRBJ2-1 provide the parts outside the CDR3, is DAGVTQSPTHLIKTRGQQVTLRCSPISGHKSVSWYQQVLGQGPQFIFQYYEKEERGRGNFPDRFSARQFPNYSSELNVNALLLGDSALYLCASSLEGLRVVYNEQFFGPGTRLTVL.

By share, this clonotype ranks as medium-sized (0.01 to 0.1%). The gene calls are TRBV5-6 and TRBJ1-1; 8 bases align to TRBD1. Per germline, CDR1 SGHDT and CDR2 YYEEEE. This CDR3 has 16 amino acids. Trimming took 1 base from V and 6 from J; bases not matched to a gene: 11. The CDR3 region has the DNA TGTGCCAGCAGCTTGTCTCGGACAGGGTTGATCGCTGAAGCTTTCTTT. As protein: CASSLSRTGLIAEAFF.

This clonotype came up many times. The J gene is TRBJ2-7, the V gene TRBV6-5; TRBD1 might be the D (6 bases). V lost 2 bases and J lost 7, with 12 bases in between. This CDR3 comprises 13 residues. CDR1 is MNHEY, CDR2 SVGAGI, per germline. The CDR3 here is CASSYGQNSEQYF. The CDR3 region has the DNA TGTGCCAGCAGTTACGGACAGAACTCAGAGCAGTACTTC.